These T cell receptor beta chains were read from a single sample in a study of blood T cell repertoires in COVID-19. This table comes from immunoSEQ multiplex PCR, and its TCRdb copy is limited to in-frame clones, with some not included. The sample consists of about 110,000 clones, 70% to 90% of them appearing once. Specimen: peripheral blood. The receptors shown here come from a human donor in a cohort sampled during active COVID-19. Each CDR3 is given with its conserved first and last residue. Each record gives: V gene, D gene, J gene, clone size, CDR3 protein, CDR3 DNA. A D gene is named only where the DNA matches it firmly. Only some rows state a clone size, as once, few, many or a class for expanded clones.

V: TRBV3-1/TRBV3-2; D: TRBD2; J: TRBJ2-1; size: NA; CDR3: CASSPSGLVVYNEQFF; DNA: TGTGCCAGCAGCCCTTCGGGACTAGTGGTCTACAATGAGCAGTTCTTC
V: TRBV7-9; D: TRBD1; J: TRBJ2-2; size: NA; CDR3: CASSLVGGTGNTGELFF; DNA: TGTGCCAGCAGCTTAGTTGGCGGGACAGGGAACACCGGGGAGCTGTTTTTT
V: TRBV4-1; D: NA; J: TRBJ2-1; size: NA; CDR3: CASSQDEGVTYNEQFF; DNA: TGCGCCAGCAGCCAAGATGAGGGGGTCACCTACAATGAGCAGTTCTTC
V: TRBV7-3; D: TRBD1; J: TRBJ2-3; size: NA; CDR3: CASSSPGGVTDTQYF; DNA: TGTGCCAGCAGCTCCCCAGGGGGCGTAACAGATACGCAGTATTTT
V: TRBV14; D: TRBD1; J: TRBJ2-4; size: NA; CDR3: CASSQPGQVKNIQYF; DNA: TGTGCCAGCAGCCAACCGGGACAGGTCAAAAACATTCAGTACTTC
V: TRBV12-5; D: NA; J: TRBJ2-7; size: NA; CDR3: CASGHTSDGIYEQYF; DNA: TGTGCTAGTGGTCACACCTCGGACGGGATTTACGAGCAGTACTTC
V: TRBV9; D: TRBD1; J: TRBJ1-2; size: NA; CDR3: CASSVAPTGNVYGYTF; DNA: TGTGCCAGCAGCGTAGCCCCGACAGGGAACGTGTATGGCTACACCTTC
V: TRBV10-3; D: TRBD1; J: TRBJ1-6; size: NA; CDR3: CAISESTRDRESPLHF; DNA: TGTGCCATCAGTGAGTCGACGAGGGACAGAGAATCACCCCTCCACTTT
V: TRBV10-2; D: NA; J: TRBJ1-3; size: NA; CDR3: CASSTGLLSGNTIYF; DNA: TGCGCCAGCTCCACAGGCCTCCTCTCTGGAAACACCATATATTTT
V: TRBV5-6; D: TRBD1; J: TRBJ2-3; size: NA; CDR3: CASSLDRGRADTQYF; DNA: TGTGCCAGCAGCTTGGACAGGGGGCGTGCAGATACGCAGTATTTT
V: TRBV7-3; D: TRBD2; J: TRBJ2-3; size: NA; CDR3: CASSPLAGDPDTQYF; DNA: TGTGCCAGCAGCCCACTAGCGGGAGACCCAGATACGCAGTATTTT
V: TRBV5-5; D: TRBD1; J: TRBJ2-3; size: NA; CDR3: CASSTGQGIGTDTQYF; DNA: TGTGCCAGCAGCACCGGACAGGGTATTGGCACAGATACGCAGTATTTT
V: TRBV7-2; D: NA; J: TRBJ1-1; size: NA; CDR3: CASSFFGGGGFTEAFF; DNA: TGTGCCAGCAGCTTTTTTGGGGGGGGAGGATTCACTGAAGCTTTCTTT
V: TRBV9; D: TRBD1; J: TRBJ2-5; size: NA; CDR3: CASSDGTGLETQYF; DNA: TGTGCCAGCAGCGACGGGACAGGGCTAGAGACCCAGTACTTC
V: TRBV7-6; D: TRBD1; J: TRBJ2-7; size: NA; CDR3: CASSLGPLNRDRQSYEQYF; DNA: TGTGCCAGCAGCTTAGGTCCCCTTAACCGGGACAGGCAATCCTACGAGCAGTACTTC
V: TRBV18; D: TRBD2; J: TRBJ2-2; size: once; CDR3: CASSALNSAGVGNGELFF; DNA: TGTGCCAGCTCGGCCTTAAACTCAGCGGGGGTCGGAAACGGGGAGCTGTTTTTT
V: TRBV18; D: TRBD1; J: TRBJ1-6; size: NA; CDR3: CASSHRDRINNSPLHF; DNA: TGTGCCAGCTCACACAGGGACAGGATAAATAATTCACCCCTCCACTTT
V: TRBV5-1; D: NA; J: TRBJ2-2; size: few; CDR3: CASSLRQSTGELFF; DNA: TGCGCCAGCAGCTTAAGACAGAGCACCGGGGAGCTGTTTTTT
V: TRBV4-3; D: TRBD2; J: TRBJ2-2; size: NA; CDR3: CASSQHGTSGYTGELFF; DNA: TGCGCCAGCAGCCAACACGGGACTAGCGGGTACACCGGGGAGCTGTTTTTT
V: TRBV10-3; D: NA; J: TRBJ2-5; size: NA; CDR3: CAVMRTLAETQYF; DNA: TGTGCCGTAATGAGGACTCTAGCAGAGACCCAGTACTTC
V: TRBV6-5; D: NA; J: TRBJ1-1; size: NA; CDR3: CASSLQGTEAFF; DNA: TGTGCCAGCAGTTTACAGGGCACTGAAGCTTTCTTT
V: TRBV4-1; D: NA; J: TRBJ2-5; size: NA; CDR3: CASSQDRSRSGGTQYF; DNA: TGCGCCAGCAGCCAAGATCGTAGTCGGTCCGGGGGGACCCAGTACTTC
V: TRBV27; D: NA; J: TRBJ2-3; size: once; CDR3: CATSLRARSDTQYF; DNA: TGTGCCACCTCCTTGAGAGCTAGATCAGATACGCAGTATTTT
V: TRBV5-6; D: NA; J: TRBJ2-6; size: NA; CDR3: CASSSYGLGDSGANVLTF; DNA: TGTGCCAGCAGCTCCTACGGACTGGGAGACTCTGGGGCCAACGTCCTGACTTTC
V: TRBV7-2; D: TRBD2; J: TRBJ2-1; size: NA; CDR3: CASSLRSGGPGDEQFF; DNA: TGTGCCAGCAGCCTTAGAAGCGGGGGGCCGGGAGATGAGCAGTTCTTC
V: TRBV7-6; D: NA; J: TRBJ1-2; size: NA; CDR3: CASSLSGTYGYTF; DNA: TGTGCCAGCAGCTTGTCAGGCACCTATGGCTACACCTTC